One TCR beta chain is described in this entry. At one of its ends the junction is not consistent with the germline gene, which may arise from a read error. The sample is drawn from a study of blood T cell repertoires in COVID-19. The overall study: Donors in the United States, Italy and Spain gave samples during acute or convalescent COVID-19. T cells, B-cell-depleted T cells, or PBMCs supplied cDNA or gDNA.

Germline values: CDR1 SSHAT, CDR2 FNYEAQ (reference sequence). The CDR3 sequence is 16 residues long. Source study methods: Estimated nucleated cell counts came from reference gene primer amplification. Measured with immunoSEQ multiplex PCR; TCRdb has only the in-frame clones, and not every one. V and J calls and clone size are given by that table; D and trimming were obtained from the DNA. This table has some 6,100 clones, around 83% appearing once. The V gene is TRBV7-7, the J gene TRBJ2-2, with D perhaps TRBD1 (6 bases). The source is a human donor with active COVID-19. The donor label of this sample is uncertain. The specimen was peripheral blood. The CDR3 loop is CASSLGRTVNTGELFF. CDR3 nucleotides: TGTGCTAGCAGCCTCGGCCGGACAGTTAACACCGGGGAGCTGTTTTTT.